The 13 T cell receptor beta chains reported below all come from one sample, sequenced in a study of CD8+ T cells in alopecia areata. Treatment noted: oral pan-JAK inhibitor, 5-10 mg twice daily. RNA was extracted and reverse transcribed into cDNA as the sequencing template. Measured with immunoSEQ multiplex PCR; TCRdb has only the in-frame clones, and not every one. The data contain roughly 230,000 clones, 40% to 55% of them singletons. This specimen was CD4+ T cells sorted from blood, taken at approximately week 37, from a patient treated with tofacitinib. The receptors here all came from a human donor with alopecia areata.

This clone occurred a few times. The chain recombines TRBV7-9 with TRBJ1-2; D perhaps matches TRBD1 (6 bases). The CDR3 runs 17 residues. Trimming stripped 6 bases from V and 2 bases from J, with 22 bases between. Germline V gene data show CDR1 as SEHNR and CDR2 as FQNEAQ (reference sequence). CDR3 region: CASSLRIQGTSNYGYTF. In DNA, the CDR3 is TGTGCCAGCAGTCTTAGGATACAGGGTACATCAAACTATGGCTACACCTTC.

The V gene is TRBV30, the J gene TRBJ1-4; no clear D gene. Trimming took 3 bases from V and 11 from J, leaving 13 bases between them. Germline-derived CDR1 and CDR2 are GTSNPN and SVGIG (reference sequence). The CDR3 is 12 amino acids. The CDR3 DNA is TGTGCCTGGAGCCCCCGGGAGGGCAAACTGTTTTTT. It is translated as CAWSPREGKLFF.

This clone was detected a few times. The rearrangement joins TRBV29-1 to TRBJ2-7, with 10 bases fitting TRBD2. Germline values: CDR1 SQVTM, CDR2 ANQGSEA. The CDR3 has 12 amino acids. V lost 4 bases, J lost 7 bases, and 4 bases stayed unmatched. CDR3 in DNA: TGCAGCGTTGCTAGCGGGAGAGGAGAGCAGTACTTC. It yields the protein CSVASGRGEQYF.

The V gene is TRBV30, the J gene TRBJ1-2; TRBD1 agrees at 9 bases. The ends lost 4 bases at V and 4 bases at J; junction bases unmatched: 7. From germline, CDR1 is GTSNPN and CDR2 SVGIG (reference sequence). This CDR3 has 14 amino acids. CDR3 region: CAWTRTGVGYGYTF. CDR3 nucleotides: TGTGCCTGGACCCGGACAGGGGTTGGCTATGGCTACACCTTC.

The chain has TRBV4-3 and TRBJ1-4, with 11 bases lining up with TRBD1. This CDR3 is 17 amino acids long. From germline, CDR1 is LGHNA and CDR2 YSLEER. The V gene end was trimmed by 2 bases and the J gene end by 7 bases; junction bases not matched to a gene: 9. CDR3 sequence reads: CASSQMSPGTGGEKLFF. The CDR3 DNA is TGCGCCAGCAGCCAAATGTCCCCCGGGACAGGGGGTGAAAAACTGTTTTTT.

This chain connects TRBV6-5 to TRBJ2-3; D is perhaps TRBD2 (6 bases). The CDR3 has 15 amino acids. Germline assignment: CDR1 MNHEY and CDR2 SVGAGI. The V and J ends lost 0 bases and 7 bases respectively, with 14 bases between them. CDR3 sequence (DNA): TGTGCCAGCAGTTACTCGCGACTAGTGTCGTATACGCAGTATTTT. Translating gives CASSYSRLVSYTQYF.

In this sample, this clone turned up a few times. The chain couples TRBV4-2 to TRBJ1-3, with D tentatively TRBD1 (5 bases). This CDR3 contains 14 residues. V was trimmed by 3 bases and J by 2 bases, leaving 8 bases between them. CDR1 and CDR2 from the germline V gene are LGHNA and YNFKEQ. CDR3 in amino acids: CASSQDIAGNTIYF. CDR3 bases: TGTGCCAGCAGCCAGGACATAGCTGGAAACACCATATATTTT.

This chain connects TRBV30 to TRBJ2-5, with D perhaps matching TRBD2 (5 bases). CDR1 and CDR2 (germline): GTSNPN, SVGIG (reference sequence). Trimming cost V 2 bases and J 0 bases, with 10 bases left between them. The CDR3 length is 14 residues. The CDR3 coding sequence is TGTGCCTGGAGTCCCGGAGGCAACCAAGAGACCCAGTACTTC. Its translation is CAWSPGGNQETQYF. The full variable domain, completed using reference TRBV30 and TRBJ2-5, is SQTIHQWPATLVQPVGSPLSLECTVEGTSNPNLYWYRQAAGRGLQLLFYSVGIGQISSEVPQNLSASRPQDRQFILSSKKLLLSDSGFYLCAWSPGGNQETQYFGPGTRLLVL.

The chain is built from TRBV2 and TRBJ2-7; D is uncertain. The V gene's germline CDR1 is SNHLY and CDR2 FYNNEI. V lost 8 bases, J lost 4 bases, and 9 bases lay in between. The CDR3 runs to 11 residues. The CDR3 bases are TGTGCCAGCGGACCCCAATACGAGCAGTACTTC. Translation: CASGPQYEQYF.

The chain employs TRBV6-1 and TRBJ2-7; tentatively, D is TRBD2 (6 bases). Germline lookup yields CDR1 MNHNS and CDR2 SASEGT. Trimming shortened V by 9 bases and J by 10 bases, and 19 bases separated the two germline ends. The CDR3 loop spans 12 amino acids. CDR3 sequence (DNA): TGTGCCAGTGGGTGGGCCAACGGGGGACAGTACTTC. It codes for CASGWANGGQYF.

This clone was seen more than once but under ten times. The chain carries TRBV29-1 and TRBJ2-3, with a possible D match to TRBD1 (5 bases). V shed 3 bases and J shed 6 bases, with 13 bases lying between them. This CDR3 has 13 amino acids. Germline-derived CDR1 and CDR2 are SQVTM and ANQGSEA. CDR3 amino acids: CSVEGTGSDTQYF. The CDR3 bases are TGCAGCGTTGAGGGTACAGGCTCCGATACGCAGTATTTT.

V and J are TRBV6-1 and TRBJ2-4; D is ambiguous. CDR3 size: 14 residues. Germline V gene lookup returns CDR1 MNHNS and CDR2 SASEGT. Trimming took off 8 bases at V and 0 bases at J, with 11 bases between the two ends. Here the CDR3 DNA reads TGTGCCAGCCGAGAATCCCTAGCCAAAAACATTCAGTACTTC. Protein sequence: CASRESLAKNIQYF.

This clone was counted only a few times. V gene TRBV7-9 combines with J gene TRBJ1-2; no clear D gene. The CDR3 runs to 14 residues. Germline assignment: CDR1 SEHNR and CDR2 FQNEAQ (reference sequence). With 5 bases removed from V and 0 bases from J, the gap between germline ends came to 10 bases. The chain's CDR3 is CASSPQPTNYGYTF. CDR3 DNA: TGTGCCAGCAGCCCGCAACCCACTAACTATGGCTACACCTTC.